This is a list of T cell receptor beta chains from one sample in a study of blood T cells in healthy people across ages. TCRdb recomputed calls from the 5' RACE reads with MiXCR, one row per CDR3 protein. The sample carries hundreds of thousands of distinct CDR3 sequences, around 49% recorded once. The sequenced material came from blood. All receptors come from a woman aged 60 to 75 in good health. The CDR3 runs from the conserved cysteine through the conserved F or W. D genes are given only for firm matches. A clone size is listed for some rows: how often the clone was seen (once, few, many), or a class if it is expanded.

abundance	v_gene	j_gene	d_gene	CDR3aa	CDR3nt
.	TRBV28	TRBJ2-5	TRBD1	CASSWDRRLGETQYF	TGTGCCAGCAGTTGGGACAGGAGGCTAGGAGAGACCCAGTACTTC
many	TRBV10-3	TRBJ2-5	.	CAISESPSQETQYF	TGTGCCATCAGTGAGTCTCCAAGCCAAGAGACCCAGTACTTC
few	TRBV20-1	TRBJ2-7	TRBD2	CSAKSEGGVGTSTYEQYF	TGCAGTGCTAAGTCAGAAGGGGGGGTTGGGACTAGCACCTACGAGCAGTACTTC
.	TRBV29-1	TRBJ2-3	TRBD2	CSVAFLAVGTDTQYF	TGCAGCGTTGCCTTTCTAGCGGTGGGCACAGATACGCAGTATTTT
.	TRBV5-1	TRBJ2-7	TRBD2	CASSGSTSGSYEQYF	TGCGCCAGCAGCGGGTCGACTAGCGGGAGCTACGAGCAGTACTTC
few	TRBV18	TRBJ2-3	.	CASSPGAADTQYF	TGTGCCAGCTCACCAGGGGCAGCAGATACGCAGTATTTT
.	TRBV13	TRBJ1-1	.	CASSFEGRRTEAFF	TGTGCCAGCAGCTTCGAGGGGCGGCGAACTGAAGCTTTCTTT
.	TRBV15	TRBJ2-5	.	CATSREGRSKGETQYF	TGTGCTACCAGCAGAGAGGGGAGGTCCAAGGGAGAGACCCAGTACTTC
.	TRBV29-1	TRBJ2-1	.	CSVVRERVQSLPNEQFF	TGCAGCGTTGTCAGGGAAAGAGTTCAATCCCTCCCCAATGAGCAGTTCTTC
few	TRBV27	TRBJ2-7	.	CASSLNAVTYEQYF	TGTGCCAGCAGTTTAAACGCGGTTACCTACGAGCAGTACTTC
.	TRBV3-1	TRBJ2-2	TRBD1	CASSQEIGGGAGELFF	TGTGCCAGCAGCCAAGAGATAGGGGGCGGCGCCGGGGAGCTGTTTTTT
.	TRBV10-3	TRBJ2-6	.	CAISVGGPSGANVLTF	TGTGCCATCAGTGTTGGGGGCCCCTCTGGGGCCAACGTCCTGACTTTC
.	TRBV6-6	TRBJ2-5	TRBD2	CASSYSGGGPTKTQYF	TGTGCCAGCAGTTACTCGGGGGGAGGGCCGACGAAGACCCAGTACTTC
many	TRBV20-1	TRBJ2-1	.	CSAPDLPGVLHNEQFF	TGCAGTGCTCCCGATCTCCCGGGGGTTCTCCACAATGAGCAGTTCTTC
few	TRBV10-3	TRBJ2-7	TRBD2	CASQRETTYEQYF	TGTGCCTCCCAGCGGGAGACAACCTACGAGCAGTACTTC
few	TRBV6-5	TRBJ2-3	.	CASSYSTNTDTQYF	TGTGCCAGCAGTTACTCTACTAACACAGATACGCAGTATTTT
.	TRBV6-6	TRBJ2-3	.	CASSYVAVLFDTQYF	TGTGCCAGCAGTTATGTAGCCGTGTTGTTTGATACGCAGTATTTT
.	TRBV7-2	TRBJ2-5	TRBD2	CASSPWGGEETQYF	TGTGCCAGCAGCCCTTGGGGAGGGGAAGAGACCCAGTACTTC
few	TRBV27	TRBJ2-3	.	CASSPRGLKTGDTQYF	TGTGCCAGCAGTCCCCGGGGACTTAAGACGGGAGATACGCAGTATTTT
.	TRBV29-1	TRBJ2-7	.	CSVLSVVEYF	TGCAGCGTTTTAAGCGTGGTTGAGTACTTC
.	TRBV29-1	TRBJ2-3	.	CSVGLGSTDTQYF	TGCAGCGTTGGTTTGGGGAGCACAGATACGCAGTATTTT
once	TRBV5-1	TRBJ1-1	.	CANSLGAGVPGAFF	TGCGCCAACAGCTTGGGCGCAGGGGTTCCAGGAGCTTTCTTT
many	TRBV20-1	TRBJ2-7	TRBD2	CSARDVLAGNEQYF	TGCAGTGCTAGAGATGTACTAGCGGGAAACGAGCAGTACTTC
.	TRBV6-2/TRBV6-3	TRBJ1-1	.	CASSREPENTEAFF	TGTGCCAGCAGCCGCGAACCAGAGAACACTGAAGCTTTCTTT
.	TRBV6-6	TRBJ2-7	.	CASSRQVFEQYF	TGTGCCAGCAGCCGACAGGTCTTCGAGCAGTACTTC
.	TRBV18	TRBJ1-2	.	CASPPQGWSNYGYTF	TGTGCCAGCCCACCCCAGGGGTGGTCTAACTATGGCTACACCTTC
.	TRBV2	TRBJ2-3	.	CASNRVSSTDTQYF	TGTGCCAGCAACAGGGTATCTAGCACAGATACGCAGTATTTT
few	TRBV9	TRBJ2-1	.	CASSVAILPTGEQFF	TGTGCCAGCAGCGTAGCCATCCTCCCAACGGGGGAGCAGTTCTTC
.	TRBV6-2/TRBV6-3	TRBJ2-3	.	CASSSISQGLRTDTQYF	TGTGCCAGCAGTAGTATTTCACAGGGATTGAGAACAGATACGCAGTATTTT
few	TRBV2	TRBJ1-2	.	CASRTENYGYTF	TGTGCCAGCAGGACTGAGAACTATGGCTACACCTTC
few	TRBV20-1	TRBJ2-5	TRBD2	CSAGPTSARQETQYF	TGCAGTGCTGGTCCGACTAGCGCGAGACAAGAGACCCAGTACTTC
many	TRBV5-4	TRBJ2-3	TRBD2	CASSLGTSWTTDTQYF	TGTGCCAGCAGCTTGGGGACTAGCTGGACCACAGATACGCAGTATTTT
.	TRBV7-9	TRBJ1-6	TRBD1	CASSLSGTGISPLHF	TGTGCCAGCAGCTTATCCGGGACAGGAATCTCACCCCTCCACTTT
few	TRBV11-2	TRBJ2-1	TRBD1	CASSYGQGDEQFF	TGTGCCAGCAGCTATGGACAGGGAGATGAGCAGTTCTTC
.	TRBV20-1	TRBJ2-7	.	CSAGEAGNAREQYF	TGCAGTGCTGGTGAGGCGGGCAACGCTCGCGAGCAGTACTTC
.	TRBV13	TRBJ2-1	.	CASRCGAGLDLDNEQFF	TGTGCCAGCAGATGCGGGGCGGGGCTAGACCTAGACAATGAGCAGTTCTTC
.	TRBV6-1	TRBJ1-5	.	CASSEAVSNQPQHF	TGTGCCAGCAGTGAGGCCGTTAGCAATCAGCCCCAGCATTTT
.	TRBV25-1	TRBJ2-7	.	CASSEYTSSYEQYF	TGTGCCAGCAGTGAATATACTAGTTCCTACGAGCAGTACTTC
few	TRBV7-3	TRBJ2-3	.	CASSRGRSDTQYF	TGTGCCAGCAGCCGGGGACGATCAGATACGCAGTATTTT
.	TRBV28	TRBJ1-1	.	CASSFQPDNTEAFF	TGTGCCAGCAGTTTTCAACCGGATAACACTGAAGCTTTCTTT